This record looks at one TCR beta chain sequence and its context. Its antigen is not known. The study made its TCR cDNA through 5'RACE template switching. That step introduced a universal primer site along with UMIs. TCRdb processed the 5' RACE reads anew with MiXCR; each CDR3 protein has one entry. The table shows hundreds of thousands of distinct CDR3 sequences, with 18% occurring only once. The data belong to a study of T cells after yellow fever vaccination. Trimming pared 4 bases from V and 6 bases from J, leaving 17 bases between. Germline V gives CDR1 SGHRS, CDR2 YFSETQ. The CDR3 extends over 14 amino acids. General study points: Repertoires obtained by FACS sorting could include abundant clonotypes that entered as contaminants from the bulk population.

The rearrangement links TRBV5-1 to TRBJ2-7; no definite D call. The TCR sequence derives from a man in his late teens or twenties who received the YFV17D yellow fever vaccine. Sample: PBMCs, taken before the yellow fever booster vaccination. The CDR3 coding sequence is TGCGCCAGCAGCACTCGGCCCACAGCACGCGAGCAGTACTTC. Encoded protein: CASSTRPTAREQYF.